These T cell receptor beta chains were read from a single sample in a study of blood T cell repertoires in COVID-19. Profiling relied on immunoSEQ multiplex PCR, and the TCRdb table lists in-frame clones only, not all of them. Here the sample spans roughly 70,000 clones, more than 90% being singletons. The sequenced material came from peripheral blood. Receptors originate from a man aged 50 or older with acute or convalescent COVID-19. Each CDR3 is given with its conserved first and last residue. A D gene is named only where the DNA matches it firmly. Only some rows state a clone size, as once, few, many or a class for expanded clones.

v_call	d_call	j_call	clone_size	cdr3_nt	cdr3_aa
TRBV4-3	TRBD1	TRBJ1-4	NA	TGCGCCAGCAGACAAGTGGGACAGGGAGGGGAAAAACTGTTTTTT	CASRQVGQGGEKLFF
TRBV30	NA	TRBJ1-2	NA	TGTGCCTGGAGTCCGCGGACAGACTCCTATGGCTACACCTTC	CAWSPRTDSYGYTF
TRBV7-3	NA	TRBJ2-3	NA	TGTGCCAGCAGCAAAGCGGGTGTGACGGATACGCAGTATTTT	CASSKAGVTDTQYF
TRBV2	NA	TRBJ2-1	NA	TGTGCCAGCAGTGTTGGGGGGGCCCACAATGAGCAGTTCTTC	CASSVGGAHNEQFF
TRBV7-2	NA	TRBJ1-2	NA	TGTGCCAGCAGCTTAGGCACAGAAACTTATGGCTACACCTTC	CASSLGTETYGYTF
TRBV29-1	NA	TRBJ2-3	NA	TGCAGCGCCCTGGGGGGGGGCATGGATATGCAGTATTTT	CSALGGGMDMQYF
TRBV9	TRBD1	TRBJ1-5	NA	TGTGCCAGCAGCGCAGGGGGCTTGAGCAATCAGCCCCAGCATTTT	CASSAGGLSNQPQHF
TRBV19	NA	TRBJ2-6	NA	TGTGCCAGTAGTACCTCACTTGCCTCTCCCTCTGGGGCCAACGTCCTGACTTTC	CASSTSLASPSGANVLTF
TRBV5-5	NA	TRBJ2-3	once	TGTGCCAGCAGCTTGGGGCCGCCAGATACGCAGTATTTT	CASSLGPPDTQYF
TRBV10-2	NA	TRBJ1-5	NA	TGCGCCAGCAGCGATGGACAGTTTAGCAATCAGCCCCAGCATTTT	CASSDGQFSNQPQHF
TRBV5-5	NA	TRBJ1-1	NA	TGTGCCAGCAGCTTGCGCGGCCCGAACACTGAAGCTTTCTTT	CASSLRGPNTEAFF
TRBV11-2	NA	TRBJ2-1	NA	TGTGCCAGCAGCCAGGGACACGGGACATACAATGAGCAGTTCTTC	CASSQGHGTYNEQFF
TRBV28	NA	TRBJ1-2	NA	TGTGCCAGCAGATCCCCGGGGTTAGGCTACACCTTC	CASRSPGLGYTF
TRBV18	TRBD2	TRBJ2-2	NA	TGTGCCAGCTCAAACGCAGCGGGAGGCCTCTCCGGGGAGCTGTTTTTT	CASSNAAGGLSGELFF
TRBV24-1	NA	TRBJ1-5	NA	TGTGCCACCAGTGGAGTTGGGCAGGGGACCAATCAGCCCCAGCATTTT	CATSGVGQGTNQPQHF
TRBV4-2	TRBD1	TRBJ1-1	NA	TGTGCCAGCAGCCAAGATCAAATCGTTGGGGACAGGGGGAACACTGAAGCTTTCTTT	CASSQDQIVGDRGNTEAFF
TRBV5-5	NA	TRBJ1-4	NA	TGTGCCAGCAGCTCACCCGCCGGGGGGACTAATGAAAAACTGTTTTTT	CASSSPAGGTNEKLFF
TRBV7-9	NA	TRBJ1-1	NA	TGTGCCAGCAGCTTAAACCAGGGTGGTAGCGGAGCTTTCTTT	CASSLNQGGSGAFF
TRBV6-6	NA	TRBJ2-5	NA	TGTGCCAGCAGGGGGTTCAGGGGGGCGCAGGAGACCCAGTACTTC	CASRGFRGAQETQYF
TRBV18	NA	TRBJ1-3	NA	TGTGCCGGCGCGGGGGGCAGTTCTGGAAACACCATATATTTT	CAGAGGSSGNTIYF
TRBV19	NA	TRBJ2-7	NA	TGTGCCAGTAGTATAGTAGGGGCCTACGAGCAGTACTTC	CASSIVGAYEQYF
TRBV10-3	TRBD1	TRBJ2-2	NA	TGTGCCATCAGAGATGAGGGGGACAGAGACACCGGGGAGCTGTTTTTT	CAIRDEGDRDTGELFF
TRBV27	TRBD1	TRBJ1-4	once	TGTGCCAGCAGTCTCCTCGGACAGGGAGGGCTGAGTGAAAAACTGTTTTTT	CASSLLGQGGLSEKLFF
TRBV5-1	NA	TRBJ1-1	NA	TGCGCCAGCAGCAGCGGGATGGGGAACACTGAAGCTTTCTTT	CASSSGMGNTEAFF
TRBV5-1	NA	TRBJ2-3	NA	TGCGCCAGCAGCGGGTTGCAGGCGGGAGATACGCAGTATTTT	CASSGLQAGDTQYF
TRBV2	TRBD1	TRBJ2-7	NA	TGTGCCAGCAGACCACGGACAGGGGCCTCCTACGAGCAGTACTTC	CASRPRTGASYEQYF
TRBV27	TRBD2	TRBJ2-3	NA	TGTGCCAGCAGTCGAACTAGCGGGACTACCACAGATACGCAGTATTTT	CASSRTSGTTTDTQYF
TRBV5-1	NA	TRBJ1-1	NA	TGCGCCAGCAGCCCGCGGGGGGCGCCGATGAACACTGAAGCTTTCTTT	CASSPRGAPMNTEAFF
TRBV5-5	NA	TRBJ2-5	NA	TGTGCCAGCAGCTACCCCGGGAACCAAGAGACCCAGTACTTC	CASSYPGNQETQYF
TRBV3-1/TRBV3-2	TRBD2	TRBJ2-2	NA	TGTGCCAGCAGCCAAGAAGCGGGGATGGGAACCGGGGAGCTGTTTTTT	CASSQEAGMGTGELFF
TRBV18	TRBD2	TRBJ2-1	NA	TGTGCCAGCTCACCATCTACAAGGACTAGCGGATATGATGAGCAGTTCTTC	CASSPSTRTSGYDEQFF
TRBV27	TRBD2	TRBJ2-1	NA	TGTGCCAGCAGTCTTCCTCTAACTAGCGGGAGGGGGGATGAGCAGTTCTTC	CASSLPLTSGRGDEQFF
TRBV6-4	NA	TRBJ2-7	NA	TGTGCCAGCAGTGAGGCCTCGGGTAGCTCCGAGCAGTACTTC	CASSEASGSSEQYF
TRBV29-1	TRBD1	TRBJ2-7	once	TGCAGCGTACCCAGAAGGGACAGGGGGTCCGAGCAGTACTTC	CSVPRRDRGSEQYF
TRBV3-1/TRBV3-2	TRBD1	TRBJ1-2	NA	TGTGCCAGCAGCCAAGGCTCCCGGACAGGGGTCGGCTACACCTTC	CASSQGSRTGVGYTF
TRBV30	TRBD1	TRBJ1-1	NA	TGTGCCTGGGATGAACGGGGACAGGGCACTGAAGCTTTCTTT	CAWDERGQGTEAFF
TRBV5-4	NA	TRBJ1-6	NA	TGTGCCAGCAGCCCCGGGGGTAATTCACCCCTCCACTTT	CASSPGGNSPLHF
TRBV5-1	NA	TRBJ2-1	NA	TGCGCCACCTCCGGGGGGCCGACACTCGATGAGCAGTTCTTC	CATSGGPTLDEQFF
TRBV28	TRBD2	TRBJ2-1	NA	TGTGCCAGCAATGTAGGCGATAGCGGGAGGGGGTCCTACAATGAGCAGTTCTTC	CASNVGDSGRGSYNEQFF
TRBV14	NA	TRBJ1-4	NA	TGTGCCAGCAGCCAAGTGGGAGTTGGGGAAAAACTGTTTTTT	CASSQVGVGEKLFF
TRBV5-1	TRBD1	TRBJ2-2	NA	TGCGCCAGCAGCTCGGACAGGGGAAGGAACACCGGGGAGCTGTTTTTT	CASSSDRGRNTGELFF
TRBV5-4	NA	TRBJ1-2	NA	TGTGCCAGCAGCTTGGCAGGGGTTAACTATGGCTACACCTTC	CASSLAGVNYGYTF
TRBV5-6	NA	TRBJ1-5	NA	TGTGCCAGCAGCCTGAGGAGGTCTAGGAGCAATCAGCCCCAGCATTTT	CASSLRRSRSNQPQHF
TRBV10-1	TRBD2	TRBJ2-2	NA	TGCGCCAGCAGTGAGTCGGGACTAGCGGGAAATACCGGGGAGCTGTTTTTT	CASSESGLAGNTGELFF
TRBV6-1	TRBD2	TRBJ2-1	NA	TGTGCCAGCAGTGAAAACCTAGCGGGAGTTCGGAATGAGCAGTTCTTC	CASSENLAGVRNEQFF